One and the same sample provided the 5 T cell receptor beta chains below, sequenced in a study of Ad26.COV2.S vaccination and SARS-CoV-2 variants (dated by TCRdb to about 2021). Libraries were prepared through the immunoSEQ multiplex PCR assay. TCRdb obtained this table from immuneACCESS and retained in-frame rearrangements with V and J assigned. These tables miss some clones; where compared with another copy, unresolved V genes account for less than half of the shortfall, and the remainder is unexplained. The sample data list roughly 350,000 clones, and 87% of these were observed just once. In total, the top ten clones hold around 3.7% of the sample. The sample's treatment or condition, from its label and the paper: around 19 received Ad26.COV2.S at low or high dose, single or two shots; about five received placebo; per-sample allocation not given. For vaccine and placebo recipients, repertoires were sequenced using samples collected on day 63 after the first injection.

Sequenced material: peripheral blood, taken in a trial of Ad26.COV2.S vaccine versus placebo. These receptors originate from a person between 18 and 59 years old who received the Ad26.COV2.S COVID-19 vaccine or a placebo.

Notes on this clone: One end of the junction does not line up with germline, which may come from a read error. CDR3 in amino acids: CASSLVMNTGELFF. CDR3 sequence (DNA): TGTGCTAGCAGCTTAGTGATGAACACCGGGGAGCTGTTTTTT. The gene calls are TRBV7-7 and TRBJ2-2; D not certain. Germline loops: CDR1 SSHAT, CDR2 FNYEAQ (reference sequence). This CDR3 has 14 amino acids.

The chain employs TRBV7-3 and TRBJ1-2; D is uncertain. From germline, CDR1 is SGHTA and CDR2 FQGTGA. This CDR3 has 14 residues. Trimming pared 2 bases from V and 4 bases from J, leaving 11 bases between. CDR3: CASSLFAGSYGYTF. CDR3 nucleotides: TGTGCCAGCAGCTTATTCGCGGGATCCTATGGCTACACCTTC.

The V gene is TRBV3-1 (or the pseudogene TRBV3-2), the J gene TRBJ1-4; perhaps TRBD1 as D (6 bases). This CDR3 is built from 14 residues. V was shortened by 3 bases and J by 7 bases, with 12 bases between the two germline ends. From germline, CDR1 is LGHDT and CDR2 YNNKEL (reference sequence). CDR3 sequence: CASSQGARGEKLFF. The CDR3 nucleotides are TGTGCCAGCAGCCAGGGGGCAAGGGGTGAAAAACTGTTTTTT.

The V call is TRBV9, the J call TRBJ1-4, with 12 bases aligning to TRBD1. Germline CDR1 SGDLS, CDR2 YYNGEE. Losses at the gene ends were 3 bases for V and 7 bases for J; bases not matched to a gene: 1. CDR3 length equals 14 residues. CDR3 region: CASSGDRGPEKLFF. As DNA, the CDR3 is TGTGCCAGCAGCGGGGACAGGGGGCCTGAAAAACTGTTTTTT.

The chain employs TRBV6-5 and TRBJ1-5; 7 positions agree with TRBD1. V lost 7 bases, J lost 7 bases, and 13 bases stayed unmatched. The CDR3 runs 15 residues. Per germline, CDR1 MNHEY and CDR2 SVGAGI. The CDR3 sequence is CASTGQTGSGQPQHF. The CDR3 nucleotides read TGTGCCAGCACTGGGCAGACAGGGTCAGGGCAGCCCCAGCATTTT.